These 14 T cell receptor beta chains were all obtained from the same sample, sequenced in a study of blood T cell repertoires in COVID-19 (dated by TCRdb to 2020 to 2021). Preparation of the library involved the immunoSEQ multiplex PCR assay. TCRdb obtained this table from immuneACCESS and retained in-frame rearrangements with V and J assigned. These tables miss some clones; where compared with another copy, unresolved V genes account for less than half of the shortfall, and the remainder is unexplained. In this sample the table shows some 240,000 clones, approximately 80% of which occur a single time. Of the sample, more than 1.2% is held by the ten largest clones. The sequencing input was peripheral blood. The receptor set was obtained from a woman aged 40 to 50 who had recovered from COVID-19.

The V and J genes are TRBV5-1 and TRBJ1-2, with a possible D match to TRBD1 (5 bases). The CDR3 covers 12 residues. Per germline, CDR1 SGHRS and CDR2 YFSETQ. The V end was cut by 5 bases, the J end by 5 bases, with 10 bases between. CDR3 bases: TGCGCCAGCAGGGAGACAGATTATGGCTACACCTTC. Protein: CASRETDYGYTF.

This chain connects TRBV19 to TRBJ1-2; no firm D call. CDR3 length equals 13 residues. Trimming left V 2 bases short and J 6 bases short, with 10 bases between. Germline values: CDR1 LNHDA, CDR2 SQIVND (reference sequence). CDR3 sequence: CASSIRRENGYTF. The CDR3, as DNA: TGTGCCAGTAGTATAAGGAGGGAGAATGGCTACACCTTC.

In this sample, this clone turned up once. The CDR3 loop reads CASSLAGQGSNQPQHF. For the CDR3, the DNA is TGCGCCAGCAGCTTGGCCGGGCAGGGGAGCAATCAGCCCCAGCATTTT. The chain links TRBV5-1 to TRBJ1-5, with D perhaps TRBD1 (6 bases). The CDR3 length is 16 residues. V lost 0 bases and J 1 base, leaving 11 bases between the germline ends. Germline assignment: CDR1 SGHRS and CDR2 YFSETQ.

CDR3 protein: CASSLEPLPGSGYTF. DNA of the CDR3: TGTGCCAGCAGCTTAGAGCCCCTACCCGGGTCTGGCTACACCTTC. V and J are TRBV11-3 and TRBJ1-2, with D hard to call. Per the germline V gene, CDR1 is SGHNT and CDR2 is YENEEA. The V and J ends lost 0 bases and 7 bases respectively, with 15 bases between them. This CDR3 is built from 15 residues.

V usage is TRBV15 and J usage is TRBJ1-2, with 7 bases matching TRBD1. The V and J ends lost 0 bases and 5 bases, in that order; junction bases with no gene match: 9. This CDR3 has 16 amino acids. CDR1 is LNHNV and CDR2 is YYDKDF in the germline V gene (reference sequence). CDR3: CATSRDLGQDFYGYTF. The CDR3 DNA reads as TGTGCCACCAGCAGAGATCTCGGACAGGACTTTTATGGCTACACCTTC.

The chain recombines TRBV5-6 with TRBJ1-1; no clear D gene. This CDR3 is 13 amino acids long. Per germline, CDR1 SGHDT and CDR2 YYEEEE. V was trimmed by 3 bases and J by 5 bases, leaving 11 bases between them. The CDR3 sequence is CASSSTFETEAFF. CDR3 in DNA: TGTGCCAGCAGCTCAACATTTGAAACTGAAGCTTTCTTT.

The chain couples TRBV19 to TRBJ1-1; TRBD1 agrees at 7 bases. CDR1 is LNHDA, CDR2 SQIVND, per germline (reference sequence). Unmatched junction bases numbered 7, after V lost 1 base and J lost 2 bases. This CDR3 has 16 residues. DNA of the CDR3: TGTGCCAGTAGTATAGGTAGACAGGGTGTCAACACTGAAGCTTTCTTT. It codes for CASSIGRQGVNTEAFF. The complete variable domain, with remaining parts taken from reference TRBV19 and TRBJ1-1, reads DGGITQSPKYLFRKEGQNVTLSCEQNLNHDAMYWYRQDPGQGLRLIYYSQIVNDFQKGDIAEGYSVSREKKESFPLTVTSAQKNPTAFYLCASSIGRQGVNTEAFFGQGTRLTVV.

The chain joins TRBV20-1 to TRBJ2-3, with D tentatively TRBD2 (6 bases). V lost 5 bases, J lost 6 bases, and 6 bases lay in between. CDR1 is DFQATT, CDR2 SNEGSKA, per germline (reference sequence). CDR3 size: 10 residues. The CDR3 here is CSAGGDTQYF. CDR3 sequence (DNA): TGCAGTGCTGGGGGGGATACGCAGTATTTT.

This chain uses TRBV9 with TRBJ1-1; D is unresolved. Germline lookup yields CDR1 SGDLS and CDR2 YYNGEE. V was shortened by 3 bases and J by 5 bases, with 17 bases between the two germline ends. This CDR3 has 15 amino acids. The CDR3 protein is CASSAAPSGMTEAFF. Here the CDR3 DNA reads TGTGCCAGCAGCGCCGCCCCATCGGGGATGACTGAAGCTTTCTTT. Supplemented by reference TRBV9 and TRBJ1-1, the full variable domain reads DSGVTQTPKHLITATGQRVTLRCSPRSGDLSVYWYQQSLDQGLQFLIQYYNGEERAKGNILERFSAQQFPDLHSELNLSSLELGDSALYFCASSAAPSGMTEAFFGQGTRLTVV.

This chain's CDR3 is CSASGGQGVADTQYF. The CDR3 nucleotides are TGCAGTGCTAGTGGCGGACAGGGGGTTGCAGATACGCAGTATTTT. The chain uses TRBV20-1 and TRBJ2-3; 10 bases map to TRBD1. V lost 3 bases to trimming and J lost 4 bases; unmatched junction nucleotides: 7. CDR3 length: 15 amino acids. The germline V gene encodes CDR1 DFQATT and CDR2 SNEGSKA (reference sequence).

The V gene is TRBV4-2, the J gene TRBJ2-1, with a tentative D call TRBD1 (6 bases). The CDR3 runs to 17 residues. The V gene's germline CDR1 is LGHNA and CDR2 YNFKEQ. V was clipped by 4 bases and J by 3 bases, with 19 bases between them. This chain's CDR3 is CASSPTQGDNLYNEQFF. In DNA form, the CDR3 reads TGTGCCAGCAGCCCTACTCAAGGGGACAACCTCTACAATGAGCAGTTCTTC.

The chain has TRBV7-9 and TRBJ2-2; D remains unclear. Trimming took 0 bases from V and 0 from J, leaving 5 bases between them. Looked up from germline, CDR1 is SEHNR and CDR2 is FQNEAQ (reference sequence). This CDR3 contains 15 residues. CDR3 sequence: CASSLAFANTGELFF. CDR3 nucleotide sequence: TGTGCCAGCAGCTTAGCTTTCGCGAACACCGGGGAGCTGTTTTTT. The variable domain in full, with the rest retrieved from reference TRBV7-9 and TRBJ2-2, is DTGVSQNPRHKITKRGQNVTFRCDPISEHNRLYWYRQTLGQGPEFLTYFQNEAQLEKSRLLSDRFSAERPKGSFSTLEIQRTEQGDSAMYLCASSLAFANTGELFFGEGSRLTVL.

This rearrangement joins TRBV3-1 (or the pseudogene TRBV3-2) to TRBJ1-2; weak D call: TRBD1 (5 bases). The length of the CDR3 is 14 residues. V lost 1 base and J 4 bases, leaving 10 bases between the germline ends. The germline V gene has CDR1 LGHDT and CDR2 YNNKEL (reference sequence). The CDR3 reads CASSQAGPSYGYTF. The CDR3 DNA sequence: TGTGCCAGCAGCCAAGCAGGGCCCTCCTATGGCTACACCTTC.

About this clone itself: A junction end diverges from the germline sequence, so it may reflect a read error. Other DNA sequences within the sample encode an identical CDR3. The chain is built from TRBV2 and TRBJ2-7, with D possibly being TRBD1 (6 bases). This CDR3 spans 15 amino acids. Per the germline V gene, CDR1 is SNHLY and CDR2 is FYNNEI. The DNA for the CDR3 is TGTGCCAGCAGGGCATTTAGGACAGATACCTACGAACAGTACTTC. As protein: CASRAFRTDTYEQYF.